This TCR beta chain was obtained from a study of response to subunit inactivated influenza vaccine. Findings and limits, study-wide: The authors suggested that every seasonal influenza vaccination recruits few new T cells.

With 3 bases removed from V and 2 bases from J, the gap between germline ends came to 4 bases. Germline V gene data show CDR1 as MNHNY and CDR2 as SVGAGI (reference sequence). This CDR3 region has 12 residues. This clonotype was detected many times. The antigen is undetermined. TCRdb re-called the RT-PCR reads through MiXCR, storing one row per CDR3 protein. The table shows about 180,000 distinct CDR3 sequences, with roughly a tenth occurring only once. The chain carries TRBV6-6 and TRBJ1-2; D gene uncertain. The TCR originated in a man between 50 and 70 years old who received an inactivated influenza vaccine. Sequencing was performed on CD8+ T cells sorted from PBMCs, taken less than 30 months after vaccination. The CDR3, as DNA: TGTGCCAGCAGTTATCTGAACTATGGCTACACCTTC. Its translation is CASSYLNYGYTF.